This TCR beta chain was retrieved from a study of CD8+ T cells in alopecia areata. The V end was cut by 4 bases, the J end by 5 bases, with 13 bases between. This CDR3 is built from 14 residues. Germline V gene lookup returns CDR1 SGHRS and CDR2 YFSETQ. RNA was isolated and reverse transcribed to cDNA, the sequencing template. The assay was immunoSEQ multiplex PCR, and TCRdb's table has in-frame clones only and misses some. Of over 200,000 clones listed, roughly 57% are singletons. This TCR derives from a human donor with alopecia areata. The sequences come from CD4+ T cells sorted from blood, collected at week 0. V is TRBV5-1 and J is TRBJ2-4; D gene uncertain. The CDR3 sequence: CASSDPGSENIQYF. The CDR3 DNA sequence: TGCGCCAGCAGCGACCCAGGCTCCGAAAACATTCAGTACTTC.